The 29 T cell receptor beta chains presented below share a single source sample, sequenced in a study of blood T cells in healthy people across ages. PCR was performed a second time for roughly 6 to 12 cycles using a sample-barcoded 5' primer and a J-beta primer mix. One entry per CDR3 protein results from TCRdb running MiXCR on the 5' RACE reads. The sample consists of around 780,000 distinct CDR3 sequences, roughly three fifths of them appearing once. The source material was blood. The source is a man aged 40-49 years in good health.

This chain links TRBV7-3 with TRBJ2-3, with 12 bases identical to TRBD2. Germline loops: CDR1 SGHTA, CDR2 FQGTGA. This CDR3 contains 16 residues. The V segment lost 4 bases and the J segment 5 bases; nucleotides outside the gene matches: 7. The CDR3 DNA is TGTGCCAGCAGCTCCGGACTAGCGGGAAGATTAGATACGCAGTATTTT. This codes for CASSSGLAGRLDTQYF.

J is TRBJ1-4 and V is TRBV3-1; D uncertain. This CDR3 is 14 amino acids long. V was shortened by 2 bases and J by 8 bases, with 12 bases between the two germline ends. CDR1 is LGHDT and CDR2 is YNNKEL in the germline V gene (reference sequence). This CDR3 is CASSQWTQAEKLFF. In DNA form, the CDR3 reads TGTGCCAGCAGCCAATGGACTCAAGCGGAAAAACTGTTTTTT. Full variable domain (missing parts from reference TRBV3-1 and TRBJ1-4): DTAVSQTPKYLVTQMGNDKSIKCEQNLGHDTMYWYKQDSKKFLKIMFSYNNKELIINETVPNRFSPKSPDKAHLNLHINSLELGDSAVYFCASSQWTQAEKLFFGSGTQLSVL.

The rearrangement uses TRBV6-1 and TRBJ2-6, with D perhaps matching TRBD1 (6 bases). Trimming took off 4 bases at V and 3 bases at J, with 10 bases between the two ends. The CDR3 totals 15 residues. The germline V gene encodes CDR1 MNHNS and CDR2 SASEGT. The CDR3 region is CASSATQGGANVLTF. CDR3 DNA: TGTGCCAGCAGTGCTACACAGGGTGGGGCCAACGTCCTGACTTTC.

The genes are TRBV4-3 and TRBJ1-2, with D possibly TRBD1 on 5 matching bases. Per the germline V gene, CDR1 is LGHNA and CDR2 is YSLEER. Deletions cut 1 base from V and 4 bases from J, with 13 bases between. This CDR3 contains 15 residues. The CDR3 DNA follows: TGCGCCAGCAGCCAAGGAATAGGGGAGATCTATGGCTACACCTTC. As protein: CASSQGIGEIYGYTF.

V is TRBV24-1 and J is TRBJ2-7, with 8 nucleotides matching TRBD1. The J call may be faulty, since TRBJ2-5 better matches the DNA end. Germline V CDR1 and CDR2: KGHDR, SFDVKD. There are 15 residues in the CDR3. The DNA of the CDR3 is TGTGCCACCAGCAAAGGACAGGGAGGTTATGAGACCCAGTACTTC. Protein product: CATSKGQGGYETQYF.

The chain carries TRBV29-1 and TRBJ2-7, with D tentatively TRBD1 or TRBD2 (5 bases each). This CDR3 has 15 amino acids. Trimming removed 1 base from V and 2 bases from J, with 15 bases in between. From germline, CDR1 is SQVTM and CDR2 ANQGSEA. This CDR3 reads CSVEGGPGRAYEQYF. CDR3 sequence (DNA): TGCAGCGTTGAAGGAGGGCCAGGGAGAGCCTACGAGCAGTACTTC.

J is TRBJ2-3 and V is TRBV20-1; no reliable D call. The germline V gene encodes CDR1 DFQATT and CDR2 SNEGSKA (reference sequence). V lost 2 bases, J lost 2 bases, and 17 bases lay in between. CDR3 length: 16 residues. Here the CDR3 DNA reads TGCAGTGCTAGAAAGGCAGGAACTCCTAACACAGATACGCAGTATTTT. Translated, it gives CSARKAGTPNTDTQYF.

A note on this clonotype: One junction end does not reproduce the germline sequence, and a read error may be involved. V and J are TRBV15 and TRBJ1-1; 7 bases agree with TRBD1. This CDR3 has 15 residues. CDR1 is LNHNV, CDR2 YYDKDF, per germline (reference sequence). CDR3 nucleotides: TGTGCCACCTCCAAAACGAGACAGGGAGACACTGGAGCTTTCTTT. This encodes CATSKTRQGDTGAFF.

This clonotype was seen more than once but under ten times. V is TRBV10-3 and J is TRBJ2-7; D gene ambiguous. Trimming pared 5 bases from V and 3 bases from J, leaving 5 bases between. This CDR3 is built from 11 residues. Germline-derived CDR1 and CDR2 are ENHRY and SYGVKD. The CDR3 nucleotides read TGTGCCATCAGTACCCTCTACGAGCAGTACTTC. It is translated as CAISTLYEQYF.

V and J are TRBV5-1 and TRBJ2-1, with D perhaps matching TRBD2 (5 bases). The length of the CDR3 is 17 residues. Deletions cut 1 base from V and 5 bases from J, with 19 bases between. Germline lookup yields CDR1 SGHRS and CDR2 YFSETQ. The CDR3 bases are TGCGCCAGCAGCTTGCTTCCCGGGATAGAAGCCCACAATGAGCAGTTCTTC. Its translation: CASSLLPGIEAHNEQFF. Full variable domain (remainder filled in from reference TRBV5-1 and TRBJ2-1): KAGVTQTPRYLIKTRGQQVTLSCSPISGHRSVSWYQQTPGQGLQFLFEYFSETQRNKGNFPGRFSGRQFSNSRSEMNVSTLELGDSALYLCASSLLPGIEAHNEQFFGPGTRLTVL.

This CDR3 reads CSARDPGAGTGTNRQPQHF. The CDR3 DNA reads TGCAGTGCTAGAGATCCTGGCGCCGGGACAGGTACGAACCGACAGCCCCAGCATTTT. V gene TRBV20-1 combines with J gene TRBJ1-5; TRBD1 aligns across 8 bases. Germline V gene lookup returns CDR1 DFQATT and CDR2 SNEGSKA (reference sequence). V was pared by 0 bases and J by 7 bases, with 20 bases of the junction left unmatched. This CDR3 is built from 19 residues.

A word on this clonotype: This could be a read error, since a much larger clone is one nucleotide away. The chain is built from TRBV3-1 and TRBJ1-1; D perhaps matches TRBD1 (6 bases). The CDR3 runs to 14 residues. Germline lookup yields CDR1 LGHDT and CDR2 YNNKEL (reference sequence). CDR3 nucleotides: TGTGCCAGCAGAACTACAGGGATGAACGCTGAAGCTTTCTTT. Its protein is CASRTTGMNAEAFF.

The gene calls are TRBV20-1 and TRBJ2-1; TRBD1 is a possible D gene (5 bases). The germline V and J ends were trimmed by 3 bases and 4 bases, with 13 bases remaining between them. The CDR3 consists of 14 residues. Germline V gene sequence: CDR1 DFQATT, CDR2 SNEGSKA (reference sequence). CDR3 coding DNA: TGCAGTGCTAGCGAACAGGTTCATTACAATGAGCAGTTCTTC. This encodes CSASEQVHYNEQFF.

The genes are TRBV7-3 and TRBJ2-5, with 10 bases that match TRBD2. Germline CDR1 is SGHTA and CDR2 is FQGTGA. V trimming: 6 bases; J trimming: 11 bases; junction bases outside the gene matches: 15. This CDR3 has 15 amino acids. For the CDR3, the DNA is TGTGCCAGCAGGGAAAGCGGGGGGGCAAGAAATGAGCAGTACTTC. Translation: CASRESGGARNEQYF.

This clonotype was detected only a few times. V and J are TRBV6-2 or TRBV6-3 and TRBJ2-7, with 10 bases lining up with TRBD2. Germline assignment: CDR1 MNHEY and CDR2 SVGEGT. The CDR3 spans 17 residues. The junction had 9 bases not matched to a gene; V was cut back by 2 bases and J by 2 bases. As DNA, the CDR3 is TGTGCCAGCAGTTACATCCCCGGACTAGCGGAGACCTACGAGCAGTACTTC. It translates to CASSYIPGLAETYEQYF.

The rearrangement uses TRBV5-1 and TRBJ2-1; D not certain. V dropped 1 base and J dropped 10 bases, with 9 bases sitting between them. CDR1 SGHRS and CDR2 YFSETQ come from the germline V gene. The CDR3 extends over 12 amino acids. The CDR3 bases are TGCGCCAGCAGCTTGCGTGTGGAGGAGCAGTTCTTC. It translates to CASSLRVEEQFF.

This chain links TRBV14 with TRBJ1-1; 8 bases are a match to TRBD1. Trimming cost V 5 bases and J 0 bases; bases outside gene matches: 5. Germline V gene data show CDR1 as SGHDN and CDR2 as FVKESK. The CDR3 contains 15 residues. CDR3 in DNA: TGTGCCAGCAGCTCCCAGGGGGCTTTGAACACTGAAGCTTTCTTT. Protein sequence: CASSSQGALNTEAFF.

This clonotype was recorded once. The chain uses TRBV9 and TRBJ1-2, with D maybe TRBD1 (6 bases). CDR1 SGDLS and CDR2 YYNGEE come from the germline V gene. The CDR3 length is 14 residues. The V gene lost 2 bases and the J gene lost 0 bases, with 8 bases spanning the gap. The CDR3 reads CASSVGASNYGYTF. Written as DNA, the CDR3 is TGTGCCAGCAGCGTGGGGGCCTCTAACTATGGCTACACCTTC.

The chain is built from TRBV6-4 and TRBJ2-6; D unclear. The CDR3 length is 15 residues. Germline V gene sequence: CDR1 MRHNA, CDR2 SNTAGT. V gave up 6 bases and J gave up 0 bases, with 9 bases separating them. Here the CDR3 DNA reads TGTGCCAGCAGCGCGGTGAGCTCTGGGGCCAACGTCCTGACTTTC. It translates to CASSAVSSGANVLTF.

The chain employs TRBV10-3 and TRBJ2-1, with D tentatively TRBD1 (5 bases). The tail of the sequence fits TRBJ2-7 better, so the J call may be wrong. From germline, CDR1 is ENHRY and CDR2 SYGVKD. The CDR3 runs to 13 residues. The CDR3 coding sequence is TGTGCCATCAGTGAGTCGAGGCAGGGCGAGCAGTACTTC. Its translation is CAISESRQGEQYF.

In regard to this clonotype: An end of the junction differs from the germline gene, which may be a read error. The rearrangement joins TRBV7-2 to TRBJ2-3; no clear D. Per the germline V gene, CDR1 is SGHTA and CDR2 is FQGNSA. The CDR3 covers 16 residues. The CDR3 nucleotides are TGTGCCTGCAGTTCAATCGCTGGTAGGGGCACAGATACGCAGTATTTT. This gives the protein CACSSIAGRGTDTQYF. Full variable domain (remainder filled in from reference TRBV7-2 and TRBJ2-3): GAGVSQSPSNKVTEKGKDVELRCDPISGHTALYWYRQSLGQGLEFLIYFQGNSAPDKSGLPSDRFSAERTGGSVSTLTIQRTQQEDSAVYLCACSSIAGRGTDTQYFGPGTRLTVL.

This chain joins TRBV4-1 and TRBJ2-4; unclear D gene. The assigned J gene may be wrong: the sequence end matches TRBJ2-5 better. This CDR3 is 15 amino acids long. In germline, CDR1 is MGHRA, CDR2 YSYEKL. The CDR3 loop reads CASSQTVFTQETQYF. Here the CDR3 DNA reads TGCGCCAGCAGCCAGACCGTATTCACCCAAGAGACCCAGTACTTC.

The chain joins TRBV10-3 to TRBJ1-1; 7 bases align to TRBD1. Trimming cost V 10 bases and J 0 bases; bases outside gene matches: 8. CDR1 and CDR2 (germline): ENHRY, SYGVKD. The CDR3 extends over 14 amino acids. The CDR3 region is CATQLGQMNTEAFF. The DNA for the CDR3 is TGTGCCACGCAACTGGGACAGATGAACACTGAAGCTTTCTTT.

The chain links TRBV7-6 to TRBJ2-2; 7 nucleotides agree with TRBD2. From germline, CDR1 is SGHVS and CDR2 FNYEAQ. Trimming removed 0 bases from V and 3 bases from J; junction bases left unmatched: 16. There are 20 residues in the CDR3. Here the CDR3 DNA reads TGTGCCAGCAGCTTAGCCGGATGGGGAGGGTCCCCGAAGGACACCGGGGAGCTGTTTTTT. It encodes CASSLAGWGGSPKDTGELFF.

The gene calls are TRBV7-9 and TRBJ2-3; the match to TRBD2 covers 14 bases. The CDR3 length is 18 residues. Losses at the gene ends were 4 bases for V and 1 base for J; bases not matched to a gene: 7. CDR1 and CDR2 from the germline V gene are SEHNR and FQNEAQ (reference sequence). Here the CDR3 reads CASSSRLAGGMGTDTQYF. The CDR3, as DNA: TGTGCCAGCAGCTCCCGACTAGCGGGAGGGATGGGCACAGATACGCAGTATTTT.

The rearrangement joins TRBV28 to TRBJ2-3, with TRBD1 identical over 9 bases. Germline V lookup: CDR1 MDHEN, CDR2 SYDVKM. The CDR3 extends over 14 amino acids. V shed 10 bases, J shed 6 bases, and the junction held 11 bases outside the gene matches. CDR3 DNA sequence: TGTGCCAACTCGGGACAGGGAACCCCCGATACGCAGTATTTT. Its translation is CANSGQGTPDTQYF. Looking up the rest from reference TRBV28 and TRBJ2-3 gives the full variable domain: DVKVTQSSRYLVKRTGEKVFLECVQDMDHENMFWYRQDPGLGLRLIYFSYDVKMKEKGDIPEGYSVSREKKERFSLILESASTNQTSMYLCANSGQGTPDTQYFGPGTRLTVL.

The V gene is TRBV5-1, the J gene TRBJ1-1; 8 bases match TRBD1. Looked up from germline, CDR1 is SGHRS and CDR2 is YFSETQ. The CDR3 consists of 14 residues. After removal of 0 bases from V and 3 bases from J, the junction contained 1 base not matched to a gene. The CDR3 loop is CASSLGGQDTEAFF. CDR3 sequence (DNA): TGCGCCAGCAGCTTGGGGGGACAGGACACTGAAGCTTTCTTT.

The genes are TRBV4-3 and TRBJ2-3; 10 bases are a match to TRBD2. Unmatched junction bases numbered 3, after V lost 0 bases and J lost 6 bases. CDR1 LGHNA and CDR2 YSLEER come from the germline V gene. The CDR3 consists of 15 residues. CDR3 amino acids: CASSQERAGGDTQYF. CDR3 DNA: TGCGCCAGCAGCCAAGAACGAGCGGGAGGGGATACGCAGTATTTT.

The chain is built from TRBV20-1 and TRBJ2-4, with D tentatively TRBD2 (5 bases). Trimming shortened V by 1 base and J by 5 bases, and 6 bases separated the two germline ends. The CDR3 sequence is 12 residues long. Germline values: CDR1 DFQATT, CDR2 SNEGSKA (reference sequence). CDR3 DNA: TGCAGTGCTAGAGTCGGGGAAAACATTCAGTACTTC. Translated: CSARVGENIQYF.